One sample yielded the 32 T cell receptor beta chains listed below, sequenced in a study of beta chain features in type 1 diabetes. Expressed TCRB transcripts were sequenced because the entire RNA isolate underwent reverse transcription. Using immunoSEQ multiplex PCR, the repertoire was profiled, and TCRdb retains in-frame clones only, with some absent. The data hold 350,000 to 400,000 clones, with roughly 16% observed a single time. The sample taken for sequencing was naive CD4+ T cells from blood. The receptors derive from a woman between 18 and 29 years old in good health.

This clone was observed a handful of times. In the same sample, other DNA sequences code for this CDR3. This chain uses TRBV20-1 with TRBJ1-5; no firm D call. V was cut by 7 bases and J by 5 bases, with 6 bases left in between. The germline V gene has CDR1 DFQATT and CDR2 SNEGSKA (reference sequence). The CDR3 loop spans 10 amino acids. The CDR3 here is CSVADQPQHF. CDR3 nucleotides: TGCAGTGTTGCGGATCAGCCCCAGCATTTT.

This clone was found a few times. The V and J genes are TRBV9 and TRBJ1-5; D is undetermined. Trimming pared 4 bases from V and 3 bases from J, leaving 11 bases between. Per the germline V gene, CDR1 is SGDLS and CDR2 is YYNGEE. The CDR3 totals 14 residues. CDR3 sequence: CASSPTVANQPQHF. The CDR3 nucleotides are TGTGCCAGCAGCCCCACTGTCGCCAATCAGCCCCAGCATTTT. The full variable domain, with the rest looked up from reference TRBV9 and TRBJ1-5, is DSGVTQTPKHLITATGQRVTLRCSPRSGDLSVYWYQQSLDQGLQFLIQYYNGEERAKGNILERFSAQQFPDLHSELNLSSLELGDSALYFCASSPTVANQPQHFGDGTRLSIL.

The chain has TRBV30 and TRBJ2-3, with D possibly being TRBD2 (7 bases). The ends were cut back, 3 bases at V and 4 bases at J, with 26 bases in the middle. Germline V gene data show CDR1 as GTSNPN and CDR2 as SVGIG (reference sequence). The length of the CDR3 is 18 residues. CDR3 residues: CAWSPYYRGRGLADTQYF. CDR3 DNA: TGTGCCTGGAGCCCTTACTATAGGGGGAGGGGGTTAGCAGATACGCAGTATTTT.

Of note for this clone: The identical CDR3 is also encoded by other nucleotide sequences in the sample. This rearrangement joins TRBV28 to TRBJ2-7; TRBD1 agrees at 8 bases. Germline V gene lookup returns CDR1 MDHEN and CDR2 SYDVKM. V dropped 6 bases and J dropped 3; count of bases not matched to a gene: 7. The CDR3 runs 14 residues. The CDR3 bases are TGTGCCAGCAGCCCCGGACAGGGAGGCTACGAGCAGTACTTC. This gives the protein CASSPGQGGYEQYF. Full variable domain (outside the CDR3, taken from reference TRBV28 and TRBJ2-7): DVKVTQSSRYLVKRTGEKVFLECVQDMDHENMFWYRQDPGLGLRLIYFSYDVKMKEKGDIPEGYSVSREKKERFSLILESASTNQTSMYLCASSPGQGGYEQYFGPGTRLTVT.

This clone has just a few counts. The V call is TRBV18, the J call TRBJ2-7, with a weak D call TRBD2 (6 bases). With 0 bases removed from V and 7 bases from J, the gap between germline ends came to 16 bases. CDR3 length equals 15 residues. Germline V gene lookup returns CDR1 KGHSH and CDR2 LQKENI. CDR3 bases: TGTGCCAGCTCACCACCGGAGCGGAGGGGAAGTGAGCAGTACTTC. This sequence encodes CASSPPERRGSEQYF.

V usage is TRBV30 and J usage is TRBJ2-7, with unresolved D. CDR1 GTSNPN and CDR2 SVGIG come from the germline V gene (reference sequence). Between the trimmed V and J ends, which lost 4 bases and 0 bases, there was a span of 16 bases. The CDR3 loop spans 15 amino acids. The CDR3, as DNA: TGTGCCTGGACCAGTTTAGCCACTCCCTCCTACGAGCAGTACTTC. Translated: CAWTSLATPSYEQYF. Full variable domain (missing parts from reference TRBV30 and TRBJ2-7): SQTIHQWPATLVQPVGSPLSLECTVEGTSNPNLYWYRQAAGRGLQLLFYSVGIGQISSEVPQNLSASRPQDRQFILSSKKLLLSDSGFYLCAWTSLATPSYEQYFGPGTRLTVT.

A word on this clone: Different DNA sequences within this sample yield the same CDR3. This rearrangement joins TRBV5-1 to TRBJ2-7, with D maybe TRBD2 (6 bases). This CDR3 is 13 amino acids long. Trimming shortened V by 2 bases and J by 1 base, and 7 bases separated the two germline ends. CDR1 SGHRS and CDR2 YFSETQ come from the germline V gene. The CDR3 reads CASSFGGSYEQYF. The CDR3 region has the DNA TGCGCCAGCAGCTTTGGGGGGTCCTACGAGCAGTACTTC. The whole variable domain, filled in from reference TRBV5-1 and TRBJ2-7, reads KAGVTQTPRYLIKTRGQQVTLSCSPISGHRSVSWYQQTPGQGLQFLFEYFSETQRNKGNFPGRFSGRQFSNSRSEMNVSTLELGDSALYLCASSFGGSYEQYFGPGTRLTVT.

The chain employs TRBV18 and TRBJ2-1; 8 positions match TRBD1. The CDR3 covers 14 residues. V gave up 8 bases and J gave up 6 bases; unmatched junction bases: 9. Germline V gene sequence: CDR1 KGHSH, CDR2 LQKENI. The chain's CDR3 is CASPDWTGSNEQFF. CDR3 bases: TGTGCCAGCCCGGATTGGACAGGGAGCAATGAGCAGTTCTTC.

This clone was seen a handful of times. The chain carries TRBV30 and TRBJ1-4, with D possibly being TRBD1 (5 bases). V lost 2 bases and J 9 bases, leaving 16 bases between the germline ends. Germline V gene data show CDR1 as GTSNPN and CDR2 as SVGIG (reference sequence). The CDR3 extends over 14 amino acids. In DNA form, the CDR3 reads TGTGCCTGGAGTCGACGCCAGGCGGGGCAAAAACTGTTTTTT. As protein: CAWSRRQAGQKLFF. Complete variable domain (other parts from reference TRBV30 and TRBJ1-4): SQTIHQWPATLVQPVGSPLSLECTVEGTSNPNLYWYRQAAGRGLQLLFYSVGIGQISSEVPQNLSASRPQDRQFILSSKKLLLSDSGFYLCAWSRRQAGQKLFFGSGTQLSVL.

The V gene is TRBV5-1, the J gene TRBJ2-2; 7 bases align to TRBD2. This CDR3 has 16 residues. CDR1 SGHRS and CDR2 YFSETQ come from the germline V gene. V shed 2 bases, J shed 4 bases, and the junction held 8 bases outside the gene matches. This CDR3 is CASSFAPSGRTGELFF. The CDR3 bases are TGCGCCAGCAGCTTCGCCCCTAGCGGCCGCACCGGGGAGCTGTTTTTT.

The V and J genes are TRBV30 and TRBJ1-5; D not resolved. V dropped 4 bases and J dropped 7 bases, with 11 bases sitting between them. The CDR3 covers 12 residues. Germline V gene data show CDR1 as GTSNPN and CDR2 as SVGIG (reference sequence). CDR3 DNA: TGTGCCTGGACCCGAGGGAGCCAGCCCCAGCATTTT. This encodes CAWTRGSQPQHF.

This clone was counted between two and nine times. DNA for the CDR3: TGTGCCAGCAGTCCCGACGGGACAGGGCGCGAAAAACTGTTTTTT. This sequence encodes CASSPDGTGREKLFF. V is TRBV2 and J is TRBJ1-4; 9 nucleotides agree with TRBD1. Trimming cost V 5 bases and J 8 bases; bases outside gene matches: 9. The length of the CDR3 is 15 residues. CDR1 SNHLY and CDR2 FYNNEI come from the germline V gene.

CDR3 sequence reads: CASSLGEIGVQFF. The CDR3 nucleotides read TGTGCCAGCAGCTTAGGGGAGATCGGTGTGCAGTTCTTC. V usage is TRBV7-9 and J usage is TRBJ2-1, with D possibly being TRBD2 (5 bases). Trimming shortened V by 1 base and J by 12 bases, and 13 bases separated the two germline ends. The CDR3 loop spans 13 amino acids. Per germline, CDR1 SEHNR and CDR2 FQNEAQ (reference sequence).

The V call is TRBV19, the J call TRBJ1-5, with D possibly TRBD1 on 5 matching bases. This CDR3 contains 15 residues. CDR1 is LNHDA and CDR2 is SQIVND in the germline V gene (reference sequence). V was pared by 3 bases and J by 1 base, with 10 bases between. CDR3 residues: CASSIQGGSNQPQHF. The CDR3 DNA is TGTGCCAGTAGTATCCAGGGTGGGAGCAATCAGCCCCAGCATTTT.

The CDR3 loop is CASSPSGIQYF. CDR3 bases: TGTGCCAGCTCACCGTCCGGGATTCAGTACTTC. V usage is TRBV18 and J usage is TRBJ2-4; no clear D gene. V lost 3 bases and J lost 10, with 7 bases in between. Germline assignment: CDR1 KGHSH and CDR2 LQKENI. The CDR3 covers 11 residues.

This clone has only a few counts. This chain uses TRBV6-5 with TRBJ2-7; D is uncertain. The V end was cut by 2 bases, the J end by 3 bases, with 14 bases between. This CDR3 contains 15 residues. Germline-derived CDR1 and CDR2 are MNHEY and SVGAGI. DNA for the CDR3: TGTGCCAGCAGTTACGGGCCAGACCCAATCTACGAGCAGTACTTC. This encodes CASSYGPDPIYEQYF.

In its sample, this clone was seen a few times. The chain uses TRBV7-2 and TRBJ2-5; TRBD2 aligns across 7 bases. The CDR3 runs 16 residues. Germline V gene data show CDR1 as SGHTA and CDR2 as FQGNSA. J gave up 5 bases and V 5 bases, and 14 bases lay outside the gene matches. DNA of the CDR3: TGTGCCAGCAGCATACACCCCGCGGGAGTTATGGAGACCCAGTACTTC. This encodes CASSIHPAGVMETQYF.

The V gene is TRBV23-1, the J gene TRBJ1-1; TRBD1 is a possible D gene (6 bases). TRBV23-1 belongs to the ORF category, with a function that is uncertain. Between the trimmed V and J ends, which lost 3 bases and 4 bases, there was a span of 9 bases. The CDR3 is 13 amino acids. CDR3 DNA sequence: TGCGCCAGCAGTCATCGGGGGGCCACTGAAGCTTTCTTT. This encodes CASSHRGATEAFF.

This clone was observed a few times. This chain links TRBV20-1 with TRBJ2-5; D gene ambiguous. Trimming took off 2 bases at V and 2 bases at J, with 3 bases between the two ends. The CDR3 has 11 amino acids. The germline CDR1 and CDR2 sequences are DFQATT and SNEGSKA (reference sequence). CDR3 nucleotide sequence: TGCAGTGCTAGACTACAAGAGACCCAGTACTTC. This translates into CSARLQETQYF.

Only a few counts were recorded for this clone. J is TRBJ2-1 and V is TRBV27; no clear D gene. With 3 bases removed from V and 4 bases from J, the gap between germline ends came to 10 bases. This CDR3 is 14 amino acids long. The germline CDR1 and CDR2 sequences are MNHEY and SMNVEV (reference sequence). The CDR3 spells CASSFRRSYNEQFF. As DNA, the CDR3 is TGTGCCAGCAGTTTCCGCAGGTCTTACAATGAGCAGTTCTTC.

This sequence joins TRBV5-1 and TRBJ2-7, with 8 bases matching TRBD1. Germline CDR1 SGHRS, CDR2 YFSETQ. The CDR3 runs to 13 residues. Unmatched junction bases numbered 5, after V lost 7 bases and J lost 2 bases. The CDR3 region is CASGQGPPYEQYF. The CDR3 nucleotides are TGCGCCAGCGGACAGGGACCTCCCTACGAGCAGTACTTC. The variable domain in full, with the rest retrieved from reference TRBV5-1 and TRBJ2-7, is KAGVTQTPRYLIKTRGQQVTLSCSPISGHRSVSWYQQTPGQGLQFLFEYFSETQRNKGNFPGRFSGRQFSNSRSEMNVSTLELGDSALYLCASGQGPPYEQYFGPGTRLTVT.

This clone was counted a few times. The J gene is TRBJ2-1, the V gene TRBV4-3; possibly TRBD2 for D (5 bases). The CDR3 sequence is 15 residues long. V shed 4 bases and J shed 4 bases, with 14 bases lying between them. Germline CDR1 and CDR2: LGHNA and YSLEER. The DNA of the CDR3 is TGCGCCAGCAGCCGCAGACTAACCCAATACAATGAGCAGTTCTTC. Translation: CASSRRLTQYNEQFF.

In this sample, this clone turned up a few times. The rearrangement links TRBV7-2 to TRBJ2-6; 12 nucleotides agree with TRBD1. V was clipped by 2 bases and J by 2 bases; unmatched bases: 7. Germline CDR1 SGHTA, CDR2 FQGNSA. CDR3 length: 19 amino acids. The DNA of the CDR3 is TGTGCCAGCAGCTTAAAGGGACAGGGGGCCCTTGCTGGGGCCAACGTCCTGACTTTC. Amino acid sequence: CASSLKGQGALAGANVLTF.

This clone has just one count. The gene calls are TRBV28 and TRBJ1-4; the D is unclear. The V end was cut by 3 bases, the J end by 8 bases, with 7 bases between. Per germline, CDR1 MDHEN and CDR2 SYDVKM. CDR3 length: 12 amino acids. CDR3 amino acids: CASSLVEEKLFF. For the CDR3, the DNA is TGTGCCAGCAGTTTGGTTGAGGAAAAACTGTTTTTT.

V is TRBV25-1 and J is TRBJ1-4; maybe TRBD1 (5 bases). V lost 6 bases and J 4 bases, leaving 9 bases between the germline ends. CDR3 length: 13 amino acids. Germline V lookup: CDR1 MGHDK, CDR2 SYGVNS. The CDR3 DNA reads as TGTGCCAGCAGGTGGGGCGGTAATGAAAAACTGTTTTTT. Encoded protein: CASRWGGNEKLFF.

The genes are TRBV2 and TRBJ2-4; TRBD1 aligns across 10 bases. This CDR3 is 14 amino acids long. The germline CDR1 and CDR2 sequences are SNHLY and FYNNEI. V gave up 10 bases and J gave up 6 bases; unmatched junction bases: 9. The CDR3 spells CATSTGQGRNIQYF. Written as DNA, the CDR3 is TGTGCCACCTCCACGGGACAGGGGAGAAACATTCAGTACTTC.

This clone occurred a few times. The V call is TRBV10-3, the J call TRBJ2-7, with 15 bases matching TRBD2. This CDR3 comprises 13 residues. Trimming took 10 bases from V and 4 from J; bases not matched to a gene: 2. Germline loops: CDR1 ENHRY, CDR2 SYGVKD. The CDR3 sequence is CATGTSGRYEQYF. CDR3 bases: TGTGCCACCGGGACTAGCGGGAGGTACGAGCAGTACTTC.

The chain's CDR3 is CASRMGAGGYTF. CDR3 coding DNA: TGTGCCAGCAGGATGGGGGCGGGTGGCTACACCTTC. V and J are TRBV2 and TRBJ1-2; D is possibly TRBD1 (6 bases). Trimming removed 6 bases at V and 7 bases at J, with 12 bases between. Germline V lookup: CDR1 SNHLY, CDR2 FYNNEI. This CDR3 region has 12 residues.

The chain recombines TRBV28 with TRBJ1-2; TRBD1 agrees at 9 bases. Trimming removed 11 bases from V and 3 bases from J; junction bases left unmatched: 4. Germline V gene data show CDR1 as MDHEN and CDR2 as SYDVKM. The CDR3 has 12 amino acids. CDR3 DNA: TGTGCCCTACAGGGGGCGTACTATGGCTACACCTTC. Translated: CALQGAYYGYTF.

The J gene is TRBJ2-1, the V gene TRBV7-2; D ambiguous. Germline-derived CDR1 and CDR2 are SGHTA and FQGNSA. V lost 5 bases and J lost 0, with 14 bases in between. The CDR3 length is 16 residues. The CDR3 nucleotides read TGTGCCAGCAGCCCTGAGTCCACTCTCTCCTACAATGAGCAGTTCTTC. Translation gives CASSPESTLSYNEQFF.

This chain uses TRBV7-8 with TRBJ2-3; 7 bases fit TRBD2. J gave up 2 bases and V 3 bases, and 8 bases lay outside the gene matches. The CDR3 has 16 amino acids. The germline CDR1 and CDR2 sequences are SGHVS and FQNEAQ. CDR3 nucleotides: TGTGCCAGCAGCTTCGAGACGGGAGGCAACACAGATACGCAGTATTTT. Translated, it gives CASSFETGGNTDTQYF.

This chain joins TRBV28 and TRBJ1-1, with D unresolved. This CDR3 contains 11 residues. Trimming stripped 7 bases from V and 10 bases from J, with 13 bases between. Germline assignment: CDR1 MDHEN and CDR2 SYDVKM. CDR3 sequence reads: CASIQYALAFF. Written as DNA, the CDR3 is TGTGCCAGCATCCAGTACGCCTTAGCTTTCTTT.